Listed here are 10 T cell receptor beta chains from one sample, sequenced in a study of T cell repertoires in cytomegalovirus infection. TCRdb passed the reads through MiXCR, listing each CDR3 protein once. The data show fewer than 850,000 distinct CDR3 sequences, with about 29% seen just once and around 13% held by the top ten. These receptors lack a known antigen. This specimen was cultured CD8+ T cells from PBMCs, taken from culture after CMV antigen stimulation. The receptors originated from a human donor in good health (CMV status not recorded). Some clones in this sample may be carry-over from other donors' samples.

The chain uses TRBV6-2 or TRBV6-3 and TRBJ1-1; D gene uncertain. The CDR3 spans 16 residues. V was clipped by 5 bases and J by 1 base, with 17 bases between them. Germline V lookup: CDR1 MNHEY, CDR2 SVGEGT. In nucleotides, the CDR3 is TGTGCCAGCAGTCTTCCGGGAGATCAGGCGAACACTGAAGCTTTCTTT. Translated, it gives CASSLPGDQANTEAFF.

There are a few counts of this clonotype. The gene calls are TRBV7-2 and TRBJ1-2, with 10 bases aligning to TRBD1. From germline, CDR1 is SGHTA and CDR2 FQGNSA. The CDR3 is 16 residues long. Trimming took 5 bases from V and 2 from J; bases not matched to a gene: 8. The CDR3 loop is CASSPRGTGANYGYTF. The CDR3 DNA is TGTGCCAGCAGCCCCAGGGGGACAGGGGCAAACTATGGCTACACCTTC.

This clonotype showed up just a few times. The chain recombines TRBV6-1 with TRBJ2-3; D is unclear. Trimming took 0 bases from V and 5 from J, leaving 6 bases between them. Germline lookup yields CDR1 MNHNS and CDR2 SASEGT. The CDR3 runs to 13 residues. CDR3 DNA: TGTGCCAGCAGTGAAGCCCTTTTAGATACGCAGTATTTT. The encoded protein is CASSEALLDTQYF.

The sample holds a few counts of this clonotype. The chain has TRBV29-1 and TRBJ1-2; D gene uncertain. Germline V lookup: CDR1 SQVTM, CDR2 ANQGSEA. V was clipped by 3 bases and J by 2 bases, with 13 bases between them. The CDR3 consists of 14 residues. CDR3 sequence (DNA): TGCAGCGTTGACAGTAGAGTAAGGAACTATGGCTACACCTTC. It codes for CSVDSRVRNYGYTF.

This clonotype was counted at least ten times. The chain combines TRBV27 with TRBJ2-1; no clear D. Germline V CDR1 and CDR2: MNHEY, SMNVEV (reference sequence). Trimming left V 7 bases short and J 7 bases short, with 8 bases between. CDR3 length: 11 amino acids. CDR3 amino acids: CASKRGNEQFF. Here the CDR3 DNA reads TGTGCCAGCAAACGCGGAAATGAGCAGTTCTTC.

This sequence joins TRBV12-5 and TRBJ2-2, with a weak D call TRBD1 (5 bases). With 0 bases removed from V and 4 bases from J, the gap between germline ends came to 9 bases. The CDR3 loop spans 15 amino acids. The germline V gene has CDR1 LGHNT and CDR2 FRNRAP. CDR3 sequence reads: CASGLVLQVTGELFF. CDR3 DNA: TGTGCTAGTGGTTTGGTACTACAGGTCACCGGGGAGCTGTTTTTT. Full variable domain (rest looked up from reference TRBV12-5 and TRBJ2-2): DARVTQTPRHKVTEMGQEVTMRCQPILGHNTVFWYRQTMMQGLELLAYFRNRAPLDDSGMPKDRFSAEMPDATLATLKIQPSEPRDSAVYFCASGLVLQVTGELFFGEGSRLTVL.

This clonotype was found many times. The chain has TRBV7-6 and TRBJ2-5; 9 nucleotides line up with TRBD2. The CDR3 extends over 16 amino acids. The V and J ends lost 1 base and 1 base, in that order; junction bases with no gene match: 4. Germline V lookup: CDR1 SGHVS, CDR2 FNYEAQ. The CDR3 DNA reads TGTGCCAGCAGCTTAGAGCTAGCGGGACCCCAAGAGACCCAGTACTTC. This encodes CASSLELAGPQETQYF.

This clonotype was seen only a few times. The CDR3 protein is CASRQGNTYEQYF. The DNA for the CDR3 is TGTGCCAGCAGACAGGGTAACACCTACGAGCAGTACTTC. This sequence joins TRBV27 and TRBJ2-7, with D perhaps matching TRBD1 (6 bases). V lost 6 bases and J 2 bases, leaving 11 bases between the germline ends. Germline lookup yields CDR1 MNHEY and CDR2 SMNVEV (reference sequence). This CDR3 has 13 amino acids.

As regards this clonotype: It may be a read error: a sequence one base away is much more abundant. The J gene is TRBJ2-5, the V gene TRBV28; 7 nucleotides line up with TRBD2. This CDR3 is built from 14 residues. Germline CDR1 MDHEN, CDR2 SYDVKM. Trimming cost V 7 bases and J 1 base; bases outside gene matches: 6. The CDR3 coding sequence is TGTGCCAGCACCCCCTCGGGGGGCCAAGAGACCCAGTACTTC. This encodes CASTPSGGQETQYF.

The J gene is TRBJ1-1, the V gene TRBV29-1, with D possibly matching TRBD1 (6 bases). Germline lookup yields CDR1 SQVTM and CDR2 ANQGSEA. Trimming removed 1 base from V and 2 bases from J, with 8 bases in between. The CDR3 loop spans 13 amino acids. In DNA form, the CDR3 reads TGCAGCGTTGAAGGGGGGCCAAACACTGAAGCTTTCTTT. It is translated as CSVEGGPNTEAFF.